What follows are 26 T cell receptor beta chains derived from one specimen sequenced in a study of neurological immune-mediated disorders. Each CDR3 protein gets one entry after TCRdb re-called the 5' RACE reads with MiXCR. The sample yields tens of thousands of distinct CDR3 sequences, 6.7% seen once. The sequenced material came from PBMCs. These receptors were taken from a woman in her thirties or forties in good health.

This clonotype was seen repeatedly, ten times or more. The CDR3 nucleotides read TGTGCCAGCAGCTTTGAATGGGGGGACTACACCTTC. It codes for CASSFEWGDYTF. This chain connects TRBV7-2 to TRBJ1-2; tentative D call: TRBD1 (5 bases). Germline V gives CDR1 SGHTA, CDR2 FQGNSA. CDR3 size: 12 residues. Trimming took 3 bases from V and 10 from J, leaving 12 bases between them.

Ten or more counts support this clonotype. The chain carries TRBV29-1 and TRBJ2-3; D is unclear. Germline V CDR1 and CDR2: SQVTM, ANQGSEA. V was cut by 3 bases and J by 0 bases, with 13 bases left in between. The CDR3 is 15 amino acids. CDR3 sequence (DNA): TGCAGCGTTGAGGGGTGGGCTACCAGCACAGATACGCAGTATTTT. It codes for CSVEGWATSTDTQYF.

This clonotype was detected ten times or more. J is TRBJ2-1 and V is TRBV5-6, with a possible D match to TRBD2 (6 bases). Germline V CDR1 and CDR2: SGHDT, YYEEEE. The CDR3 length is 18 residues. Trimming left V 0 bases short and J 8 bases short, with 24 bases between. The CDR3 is CASSLGAGGVSWRDEQFF. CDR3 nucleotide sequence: TGTGCCAGCAGCTTGGGGGCTGGAGGTGTGAGCTGGAGGGATGAGCAGTTCTTC. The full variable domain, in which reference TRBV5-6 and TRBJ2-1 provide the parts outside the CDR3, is DAGVTQSPTHLIKTRGQQVTLRCSPKSGHDTVSWYQQALGQGPQFIFQYYEEEERQRGNFPDRFSGHQFPNYSSELNVNALLLGDSALYLCASSLGAGGVSWRDEQFFGPGTRLTVL.

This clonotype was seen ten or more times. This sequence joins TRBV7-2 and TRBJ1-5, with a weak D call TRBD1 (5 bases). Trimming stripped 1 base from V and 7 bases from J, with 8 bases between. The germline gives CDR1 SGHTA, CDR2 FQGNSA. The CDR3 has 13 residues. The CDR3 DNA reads TGTGCCAGCAGCTTAGAGGGGAGACAGCCCCAGCATTTT. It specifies CASSLEGRQPQHF.

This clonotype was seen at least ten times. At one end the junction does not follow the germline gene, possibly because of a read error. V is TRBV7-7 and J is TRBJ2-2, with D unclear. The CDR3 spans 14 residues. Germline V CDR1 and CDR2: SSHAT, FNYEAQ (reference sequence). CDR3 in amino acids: CASSLDENTGELFF. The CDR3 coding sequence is TGTGCTAGCAGCTTAGACGAGAACACCGGGGAGCTGTTTTTT. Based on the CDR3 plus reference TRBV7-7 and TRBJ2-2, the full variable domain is GAGVSQSPRYKVTKRGQDVTLRCDPISSHATLYWYQQALGQGPEFLTYFNYEAQPDKSGLPSDRFSAERPEGSISTLTIQRTEQRDSAMYRCASSLDENTGELFFGEGSRLTVL.

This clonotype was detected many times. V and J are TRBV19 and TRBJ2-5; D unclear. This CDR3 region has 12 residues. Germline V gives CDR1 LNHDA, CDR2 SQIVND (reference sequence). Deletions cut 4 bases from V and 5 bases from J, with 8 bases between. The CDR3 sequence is CASSNWGETQYF. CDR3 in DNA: TGTGCCAGTAGTAACTGGGGTGAGACCCAGTACTTC.

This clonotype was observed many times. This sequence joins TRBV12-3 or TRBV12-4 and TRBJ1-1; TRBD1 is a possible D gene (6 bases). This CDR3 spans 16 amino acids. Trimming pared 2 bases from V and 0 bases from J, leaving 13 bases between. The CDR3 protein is CASSLSSAGVNTEAFF. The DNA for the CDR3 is TGTGCCAGCAGTTTAAGTTCAGCAGGGGTGAACACTGAAGCTTTCTTT.

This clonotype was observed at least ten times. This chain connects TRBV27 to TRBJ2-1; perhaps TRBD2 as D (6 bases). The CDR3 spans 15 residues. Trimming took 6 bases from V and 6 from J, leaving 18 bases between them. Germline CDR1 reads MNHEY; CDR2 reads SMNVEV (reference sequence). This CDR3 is CASRRPGDLGNEQFF. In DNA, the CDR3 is TGTGCCAGCAGGCGCCCGGGAGATCTTGGCAATGAGCAGTTCTTC.

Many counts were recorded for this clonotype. The CDR3 region has the DNA TGCAGTGCTAGACCTATCGCAAGCCCTATTTACGAGCAGTACTTC. This translates into CSARPIASPIYEQYF. V usage is TRBV20-1 and J usage is TRBJ2-7; D is undetermined. This CDR3 has 15 amino acids. Germline V lookup: CDR1 DFQATT, CDR2 SNEGSKA (reference sequence). Trimming cost V 2 bases and J 4 bases, with 18 bases left between them.

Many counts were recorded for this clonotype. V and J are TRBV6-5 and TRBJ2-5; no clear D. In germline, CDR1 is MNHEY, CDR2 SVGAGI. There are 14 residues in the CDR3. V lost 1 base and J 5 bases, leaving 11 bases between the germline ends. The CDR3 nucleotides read TGTGCCAGCAGTTACTTACGAGACAAGGAGACCCAGTACTTC. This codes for CASSYLRDKETQYF.

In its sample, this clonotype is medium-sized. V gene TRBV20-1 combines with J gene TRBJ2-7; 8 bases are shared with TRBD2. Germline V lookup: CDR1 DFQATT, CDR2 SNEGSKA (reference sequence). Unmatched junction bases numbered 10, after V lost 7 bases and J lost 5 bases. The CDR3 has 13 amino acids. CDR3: CSVNGRALNEQYF. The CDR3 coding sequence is TGCAGTGTTAACGGGAGGGCCTTAAACGAGCAGTACTTC.

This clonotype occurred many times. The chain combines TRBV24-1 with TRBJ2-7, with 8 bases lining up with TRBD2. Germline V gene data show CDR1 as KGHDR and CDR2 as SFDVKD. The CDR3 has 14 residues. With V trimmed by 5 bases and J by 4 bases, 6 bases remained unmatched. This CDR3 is CATSGSGSLYEQYF. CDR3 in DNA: TGTGCCACCAGTGGGAGCGGGAGTTTATACGAGCAGTACTTC.

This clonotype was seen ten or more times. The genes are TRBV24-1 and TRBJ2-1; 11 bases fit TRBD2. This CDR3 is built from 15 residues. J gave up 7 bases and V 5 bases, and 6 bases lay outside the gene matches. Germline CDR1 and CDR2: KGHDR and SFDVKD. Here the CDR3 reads CATSVTSGSGNEQFF. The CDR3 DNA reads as TGTGCCACCAGTGTAACTAGCGGGAGTGGTAATGAGCAGTTCTTC.

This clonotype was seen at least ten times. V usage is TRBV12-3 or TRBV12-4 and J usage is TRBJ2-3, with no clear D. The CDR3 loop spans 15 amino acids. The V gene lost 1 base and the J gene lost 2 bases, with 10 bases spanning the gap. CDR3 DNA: TGTGCCAGCAGTTTAGGATCCCCTTACACAGATACGCAGTATTTT. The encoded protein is CASSLGSPYTDTQYF.

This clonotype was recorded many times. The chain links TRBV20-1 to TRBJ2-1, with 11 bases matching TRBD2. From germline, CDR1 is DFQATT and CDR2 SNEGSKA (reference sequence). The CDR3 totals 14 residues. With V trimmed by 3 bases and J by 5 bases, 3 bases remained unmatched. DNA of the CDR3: TGCAGTGCTAGGACTAGCGGGAAGCACAATGAGCAGTTCTTC. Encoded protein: CSARTSGKHNEQFF.

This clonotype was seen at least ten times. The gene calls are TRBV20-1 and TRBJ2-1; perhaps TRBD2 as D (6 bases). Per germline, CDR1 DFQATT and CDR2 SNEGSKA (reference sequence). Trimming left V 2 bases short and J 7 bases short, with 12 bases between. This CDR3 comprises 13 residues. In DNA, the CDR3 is TGCAGTGCTAGACACGTAGCGGCTAATGAGCAGTTCTTC. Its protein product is CSARHVAANEQFF.

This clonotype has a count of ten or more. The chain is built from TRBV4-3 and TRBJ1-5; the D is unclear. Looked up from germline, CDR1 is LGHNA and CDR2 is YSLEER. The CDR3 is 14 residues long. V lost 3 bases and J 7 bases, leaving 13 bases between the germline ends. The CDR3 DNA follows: TGCGCCAGCAGCCATTCGACCGTGGGACAGCCCCAGCATTTT. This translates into CASSHSTVGQPQHF.

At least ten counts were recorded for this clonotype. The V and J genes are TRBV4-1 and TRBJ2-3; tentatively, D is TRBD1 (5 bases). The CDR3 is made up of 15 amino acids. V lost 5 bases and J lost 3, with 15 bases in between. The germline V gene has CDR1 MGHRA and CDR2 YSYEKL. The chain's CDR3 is CASSSRQGRTDTQYF. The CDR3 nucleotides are TGCGCCAGCAGCTCTCGCCAGGGTAGGACAGATACGCAGTATTTT.

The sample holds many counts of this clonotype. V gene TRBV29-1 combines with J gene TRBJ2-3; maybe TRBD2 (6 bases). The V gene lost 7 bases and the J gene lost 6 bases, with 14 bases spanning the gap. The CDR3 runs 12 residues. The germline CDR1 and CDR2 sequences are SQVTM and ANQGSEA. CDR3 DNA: TGCAGCGCCCGGGAGATGGGGGATACGCAGTATTTT. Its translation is CSAREMGDTQYF.

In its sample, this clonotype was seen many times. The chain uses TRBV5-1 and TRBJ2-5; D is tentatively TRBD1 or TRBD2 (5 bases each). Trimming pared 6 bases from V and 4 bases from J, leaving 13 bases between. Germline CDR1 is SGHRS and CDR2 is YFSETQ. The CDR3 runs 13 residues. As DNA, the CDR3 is TGCGCCAGCACGAAGTCAGGGAGAGAGACCCAGTACTTC. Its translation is CASTKSGRETQYF.

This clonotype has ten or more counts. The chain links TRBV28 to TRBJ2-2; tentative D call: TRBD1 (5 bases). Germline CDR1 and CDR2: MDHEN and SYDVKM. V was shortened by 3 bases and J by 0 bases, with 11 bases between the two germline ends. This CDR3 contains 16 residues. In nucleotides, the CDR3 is TGTGCCAGCAGTTTTGCTGGACAAGCGAACACCGGGGAGCTGTTTTTT. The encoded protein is CASSFAGQANTGELFF. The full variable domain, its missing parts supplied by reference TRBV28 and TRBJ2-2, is DVKVTQSSRYLVKRTGEKVFLECVQDMDHENMFWYRQDPGLGLRLIYFSYDVKMKEKGDIPEGYSVSREKKERFSLILESASTNQTSMYLCASSFAGQANTGELFFGEGSRLTVL.

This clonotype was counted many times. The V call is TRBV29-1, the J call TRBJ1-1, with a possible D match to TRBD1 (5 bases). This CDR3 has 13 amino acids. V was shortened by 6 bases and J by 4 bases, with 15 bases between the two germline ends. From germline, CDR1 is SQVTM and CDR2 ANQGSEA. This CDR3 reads CSVIGGGGTEAFF. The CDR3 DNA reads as TGCAGCGTGATTGGGGGGGGAGGCACTGAAGCTTTCTTT.

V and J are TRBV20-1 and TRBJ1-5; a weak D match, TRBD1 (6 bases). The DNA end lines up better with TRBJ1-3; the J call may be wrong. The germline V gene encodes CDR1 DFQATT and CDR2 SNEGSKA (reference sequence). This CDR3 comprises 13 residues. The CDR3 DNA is TGCAGTGCTGGGGGGCAGGGTCGGGACACCATATATTTT. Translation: CSAGGQGRDTIYF.

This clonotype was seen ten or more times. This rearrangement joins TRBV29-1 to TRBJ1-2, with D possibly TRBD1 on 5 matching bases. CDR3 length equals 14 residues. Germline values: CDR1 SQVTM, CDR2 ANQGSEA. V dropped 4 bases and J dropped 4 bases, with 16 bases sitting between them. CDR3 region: CSVGPRGGTYGYTF. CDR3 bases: TGCAGCGTTGGGCCCCGGGGCGGTACCTATGGCTACACCTTC.

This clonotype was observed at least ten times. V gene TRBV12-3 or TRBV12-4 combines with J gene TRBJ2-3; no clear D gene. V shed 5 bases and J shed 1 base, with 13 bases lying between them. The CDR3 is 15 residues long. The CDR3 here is CASSLSRGRTDTQYF. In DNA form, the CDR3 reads TGTGCCAGCAGTCTCTCTCGCGGTCGCACAGATACGCAGTATTTT.

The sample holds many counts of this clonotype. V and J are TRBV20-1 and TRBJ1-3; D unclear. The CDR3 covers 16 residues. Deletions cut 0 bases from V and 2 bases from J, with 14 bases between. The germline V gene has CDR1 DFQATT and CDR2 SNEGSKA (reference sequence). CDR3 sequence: CSARDVLMGPGNTIYF. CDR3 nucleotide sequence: TGCAGTGCTAGAGATGTGCTAATGGGCCCTGGAAACACCATATATTTT.